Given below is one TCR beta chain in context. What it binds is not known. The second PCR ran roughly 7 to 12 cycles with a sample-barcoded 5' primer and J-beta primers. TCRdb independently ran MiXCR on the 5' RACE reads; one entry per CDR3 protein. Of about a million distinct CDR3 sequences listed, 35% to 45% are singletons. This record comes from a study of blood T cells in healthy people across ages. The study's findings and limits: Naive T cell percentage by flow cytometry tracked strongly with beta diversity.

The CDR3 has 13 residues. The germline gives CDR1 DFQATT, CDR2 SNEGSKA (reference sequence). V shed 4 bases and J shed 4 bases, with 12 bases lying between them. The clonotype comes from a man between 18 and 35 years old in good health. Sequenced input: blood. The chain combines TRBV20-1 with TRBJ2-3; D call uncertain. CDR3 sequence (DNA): TGCAGTGCTAATGTAAGGGCTTCAGATACGCAGTATTTT. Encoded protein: CSANVRASDTQYF.